In its sample, the clone carrying this TCR beta chain was seen a few times. Its antigen is not known. Primers used in a second PCR of roughly 7 to 12 cycles were a sample-barcoded 5' primer and a J-beta primer mix. TCRdb re-called the 5' RACE reads through MiXCR, storing one row per CDR3 protein. Of hundreds of thousands of distinct CDR3 sequences listed, about 56% are singletons. The sample providers were healthy Caucasian people from Russia, aged roughly 6 to 90. The data were taken from a study of blood T cells in healthy people across ages. Overall study context: Per two T cells, template switching captured roughly one barcoded beta molecule. Study-level findings and limits: Fewer expanded clones and more diversity marked long-lived versus aged donors. Getting older went along with TCR beta diversity per million T cells dropping roughly linearly.

V shed 5 bases, J shed 2 bases, and the junction held 6 bases outside the gene matches. This CDR3 has 14 amino acids. From germline, CDR1 is DFQATT and CDR2 SNEGSKA (reference sequence). The J gene is TRBJ2-5, the V gene TRBV20-1; 9 nucleotides align to TRBD2. The material sequenced was blood. This receptor was taken from a man aged 35 to 55 in good health. The DNA of the CDR3 is TGCAGTGCTGCGAGGACTAGCGAACAAGAGACCCAGTACTTC. It is translated as CSAARTSEQETQYF.